Listed below are T cell receptor beta chains from one sample, sequenced in a study of shared clonotypes between healthy human individuals. The assay was immunoSEQ multiplex PCR, and TCRdb's table has in-frame clones only and misses some. Of 950,000 to 1,100,000 clones in the sample, 75% are singletons; the top ten hold approximately 1.5%. Sequencing used memory CD4+ T cells sorted from blood. Receptors originate from a man in his late teens or twenties in good health. The CDR3 runs from the conserved cysteine through the conserved F or W. The order of the fields is J gene, V gene, CDR3 protein.

>TRBJ1-2|TRBV30
CAWSPVTRNYGYTF
>TRBJ1-5|TRBV2
CASYPALGQPQHF
>TRBJ2-1|TRBV2
CASHRGVNEQFF
>TRBJ2-2|TRBV6-4
CASSTLAENTGELFF
>TRBJ2-1|TRBV27
CASSFLSGGGSYNEQFF
>TRBJ2-4|TRBV6-5
CASGEAGENIQYF
>TRBJ1-1|TRBV5-4
CASSLPGTGNTEAFF
>TRBJ1-1|TRBV19
CASSAWDRMNTEAFF
>TRBJ2-7|TRBV18
CASSPGTFTYEQYF
>TRBJ1-2|TRBV29-1
CSADRGNNYGYTF